This section outlines one T cell receptor beta chain sequence together with its context. Treatment in this sample: randomized to nivolumab then ipilimumab (arm A) or the reverse (arm B). Sorted cells were live CD3+CD8+, lacking CD19 and CD56, from PBMCs. This entry comes from a study of sequential checkpoint blockade in melanoma. The wider study: Patients were randomized 1:1 to nivolumab-then-ipilimumab or ipilimumab-then-nivolumab first-line.

V dropped 4 bases and J dropped 3; count of bases not matched to a gene: 15. The CDR3 runs to 17 residues. Germline loops: CDR1 MDHEN, CDR2 SYDVKM. Assay used: immunoSEQ multiplex PCR; TCRdb lists only in-frame clones, some missing. The profile shows approximately 21,000 clones, around 80% of them singletons. J is TRBJ2-7 and V is TRBV28; TRBD1 agrees at 7 bases. The receptor's source is a human donor with melanoma. The sequenced sample was CD8+ T cells sorted from blood (inferred from file names), obtained from a patient given nivolumab and ipilimumab in sequence. CDR3 sequence (DNA): TGTGCCAGCAGTTCTCATCGCCTGGGACAGTTCAACTACGAGCAGTACTTC. It codes for CASSSHRLGQFNYEQYF.